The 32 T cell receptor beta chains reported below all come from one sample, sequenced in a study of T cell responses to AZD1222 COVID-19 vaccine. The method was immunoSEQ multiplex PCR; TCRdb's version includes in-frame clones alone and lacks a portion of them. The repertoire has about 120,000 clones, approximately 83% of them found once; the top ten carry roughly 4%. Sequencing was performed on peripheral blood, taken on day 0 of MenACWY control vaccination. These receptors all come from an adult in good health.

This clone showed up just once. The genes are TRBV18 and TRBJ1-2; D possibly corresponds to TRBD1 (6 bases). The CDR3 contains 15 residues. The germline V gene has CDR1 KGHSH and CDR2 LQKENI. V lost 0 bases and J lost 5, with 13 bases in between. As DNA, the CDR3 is TGTGCCAGCTCACCACCGGGGGCCCAGTTTTATGGCTACACCTTC. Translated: CASSPPGAQFYGYTF.

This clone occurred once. The CDR3 DNA reads TGTGCCAGCAAAGGCCCCTTGAACACTGAAGCTTTCTTT. It specifies CASKGPLNTEAFF. The J gene is TRBJ1-1, the V gene TRBV27; D is undetermined. The length of the CDR3 is 13 residues. V lost 7 bases and J lost 0, with 9 bases in between. Per the germline V gene, CDR1 is MNHEY and CDR2 is SMNVEV (reference sequence).

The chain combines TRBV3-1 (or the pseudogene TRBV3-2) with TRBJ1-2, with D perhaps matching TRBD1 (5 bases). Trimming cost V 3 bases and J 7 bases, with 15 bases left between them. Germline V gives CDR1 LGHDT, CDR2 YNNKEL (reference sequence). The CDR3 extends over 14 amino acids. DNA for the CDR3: TGTGCCAGCAGCCACTTAGGGGCAGCTGTTGGCTACACCTTC. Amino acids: CASSHLGAAVGYTF.

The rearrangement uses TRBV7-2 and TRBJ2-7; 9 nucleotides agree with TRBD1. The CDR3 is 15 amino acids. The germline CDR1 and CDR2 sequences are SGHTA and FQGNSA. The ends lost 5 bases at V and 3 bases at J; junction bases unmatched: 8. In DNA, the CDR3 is TGTGCCAGCAGCCCCCGGACAGGGGACGGCTACGAGCAGTACTTC. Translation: CASSPRTGDGYEQYF.

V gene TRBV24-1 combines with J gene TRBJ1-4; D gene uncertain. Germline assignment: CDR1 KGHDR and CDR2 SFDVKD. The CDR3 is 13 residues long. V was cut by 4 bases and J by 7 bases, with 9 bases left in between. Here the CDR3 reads CATSEGRGEKLFF. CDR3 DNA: TGTGCCACCAGTGAAGGACGGGGTGAAAAACTGTTTTTT.

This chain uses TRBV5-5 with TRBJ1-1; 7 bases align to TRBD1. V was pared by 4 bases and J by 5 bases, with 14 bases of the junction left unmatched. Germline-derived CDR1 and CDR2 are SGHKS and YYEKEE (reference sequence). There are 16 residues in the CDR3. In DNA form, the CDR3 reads TGTGCCAGCAGCCCACTGGAACAGGGGCTTCGGACTGAAGCTTTCTTT. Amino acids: CASSPLEQGLRTEAFF.

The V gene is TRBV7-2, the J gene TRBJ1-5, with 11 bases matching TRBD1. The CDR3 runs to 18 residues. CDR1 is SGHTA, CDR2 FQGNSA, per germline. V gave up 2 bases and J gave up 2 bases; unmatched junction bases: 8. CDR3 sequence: CASSLPGQGGEGNQPQHF. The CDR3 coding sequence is TGTGCCAGCAGCTTACCGGGACAGGGGGGAGAGGGCAATCAGCCCCAGCATTTT.

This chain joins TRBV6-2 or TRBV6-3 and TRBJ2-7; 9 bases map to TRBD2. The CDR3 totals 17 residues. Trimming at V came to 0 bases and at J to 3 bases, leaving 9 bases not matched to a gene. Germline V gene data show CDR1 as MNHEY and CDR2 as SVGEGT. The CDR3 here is CASSYSTWAGGLYEQYF. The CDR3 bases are TGTGCCAGCAGTTACTCGACCTGGGCGGGGGGGCTCTACGAGCAGTACTTC.

CDR3 bases: TGTGCCAGTCAGGATTACACCGGGGAGCTGTTTTTT. Translated, it gives CASQDYTGELFF. The chain has TRBV28 and TRBJ2-2, with D unclear. This CDR3 contains 12 residues. V gave up 9 bases and J gave up 3 bases, with 8 bases separating them. Germline V gives CDR1 MDHEN, CDR2 SYDVKM.

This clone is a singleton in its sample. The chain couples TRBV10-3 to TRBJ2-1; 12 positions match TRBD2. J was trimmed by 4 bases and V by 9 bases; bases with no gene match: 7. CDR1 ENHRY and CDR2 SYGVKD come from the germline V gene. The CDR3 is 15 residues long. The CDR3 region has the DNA TGTGCCATGGGAGCACTAGCGGGGGGTTACAATGAGCAGTTCTTC. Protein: CAMGALAGGYNEQFF.

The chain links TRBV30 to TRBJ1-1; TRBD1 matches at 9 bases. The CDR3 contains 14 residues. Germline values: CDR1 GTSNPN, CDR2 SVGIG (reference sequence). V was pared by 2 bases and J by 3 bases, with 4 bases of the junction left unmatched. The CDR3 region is CAWSRTGVDTEAFF. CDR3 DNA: TGTGCCTGGAGTAGGACAGGGGTCGACACTGAAGCTTTCTTT.

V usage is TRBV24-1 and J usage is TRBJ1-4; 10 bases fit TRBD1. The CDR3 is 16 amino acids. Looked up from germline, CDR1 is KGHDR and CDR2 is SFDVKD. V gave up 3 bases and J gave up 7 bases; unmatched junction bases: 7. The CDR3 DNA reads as TGTGCCACCAGTGATCCTGGACAGGGGGGGGCTGAAAAACTGTTTTTT. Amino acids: CATSDPGQGGAEKLFF.

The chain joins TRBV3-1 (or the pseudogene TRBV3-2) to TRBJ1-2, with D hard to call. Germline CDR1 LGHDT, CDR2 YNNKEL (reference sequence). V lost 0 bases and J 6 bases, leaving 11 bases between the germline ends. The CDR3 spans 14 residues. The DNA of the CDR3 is TGTGCCAGCAGCCAAGAGGCCCATGGTAATGGCTACACCTTC. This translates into CASSQEAHGNGYTF.

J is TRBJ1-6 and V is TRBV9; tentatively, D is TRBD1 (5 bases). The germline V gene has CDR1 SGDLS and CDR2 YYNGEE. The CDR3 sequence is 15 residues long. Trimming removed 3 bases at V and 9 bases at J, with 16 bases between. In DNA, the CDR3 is TGTGCCAGCAGCGCCGAGGCACGGGGGGTTTCACCCCTCCACTTT. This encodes CASSAEARGVSPLHF. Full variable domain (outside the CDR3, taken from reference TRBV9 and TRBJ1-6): DSGVTQTPKHLITATGQRVTLRCSPRSGDLSVYWYQQSLDQGLQFLIQYYNGEERAKGNILERFSAQQFPDLHSELNLSSLELGDSALYFCASSAEARGVSPLHFGNGTRLTVT.

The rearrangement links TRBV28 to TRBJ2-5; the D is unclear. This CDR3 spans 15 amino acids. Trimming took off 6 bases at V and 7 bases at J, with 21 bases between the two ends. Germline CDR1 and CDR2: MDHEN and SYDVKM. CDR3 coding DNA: TGTGCCAGCAGCCCCGGGTCGGTTGGCCGCGGGACCCAGTACTTC. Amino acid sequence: CASSPGSVGRGTQYF.

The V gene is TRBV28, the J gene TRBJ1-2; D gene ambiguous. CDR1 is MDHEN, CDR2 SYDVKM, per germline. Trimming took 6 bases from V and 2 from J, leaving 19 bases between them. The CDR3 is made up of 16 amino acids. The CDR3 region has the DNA TGTGCCAGCAGCTACCCCCTGGGTTTGCAGAACTATGGCTACACCTTC. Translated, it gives CASSYPLGLQNYGYTF.

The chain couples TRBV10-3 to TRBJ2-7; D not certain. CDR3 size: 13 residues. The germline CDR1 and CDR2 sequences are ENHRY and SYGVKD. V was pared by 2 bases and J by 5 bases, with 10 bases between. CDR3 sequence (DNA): TGTGCCATCAGTGAGATGGTTGGGGACGAGCAGTACTTC. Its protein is CAISEMVGDEQYF.

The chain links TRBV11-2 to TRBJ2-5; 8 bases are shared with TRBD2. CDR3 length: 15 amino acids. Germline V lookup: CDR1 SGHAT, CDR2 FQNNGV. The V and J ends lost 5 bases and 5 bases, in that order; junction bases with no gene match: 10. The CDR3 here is CASSAPTGGPETQYF. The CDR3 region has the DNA TGTGCCAGCAGCGCCCCTACGGGGGGGCCTGAGACCCAGTACTTC. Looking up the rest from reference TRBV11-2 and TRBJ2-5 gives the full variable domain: EAGVAQSPRYKIIEKRQSVAFWCNPISGHATLYWYQQILGQGPKLLIQFQNNGVVDDSQLPKDRFSAERLKGVDSTLKIQPAKLEDSAVYLCASSAPTGGPETQYFGPGTRLLVL.

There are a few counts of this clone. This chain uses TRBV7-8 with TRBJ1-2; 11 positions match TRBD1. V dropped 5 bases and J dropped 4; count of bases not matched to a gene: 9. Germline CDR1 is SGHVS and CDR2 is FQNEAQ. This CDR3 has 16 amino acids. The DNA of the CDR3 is TGTGCCAGCAGCCCCCGGACAGGGGGCGCAGTCTATGGCTACACCTTC. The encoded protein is CASSPRTGGAVYGYTF.

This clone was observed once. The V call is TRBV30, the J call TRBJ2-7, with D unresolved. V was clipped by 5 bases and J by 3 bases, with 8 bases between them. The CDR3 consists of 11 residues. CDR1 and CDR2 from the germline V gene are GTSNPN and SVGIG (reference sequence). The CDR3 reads CAWGKDYEQYF. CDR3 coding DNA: TGTGCCTGGGGAAAAGACTACGAGCAGTACTTC.

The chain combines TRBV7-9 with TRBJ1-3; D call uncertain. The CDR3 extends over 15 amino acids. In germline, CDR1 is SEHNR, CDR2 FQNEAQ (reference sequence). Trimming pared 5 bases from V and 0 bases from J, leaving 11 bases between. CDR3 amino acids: CASSGGPHSGNTIYF. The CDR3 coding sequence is TGTGCCAGCAGCGGAGGACCGCACTCTGGAAACACCATATATTTT. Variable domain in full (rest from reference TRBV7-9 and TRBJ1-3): DTGVSQNPRHKITKRGQNVTFRCDPISEHNRLYWYRQTLGQGPEFLTYFQNEAQLEKSRLLSDRFSAERPKGSFSTLEIQRTEQGDSAMYLCASSGGPHSGNTIYFGEGSWLTVV.

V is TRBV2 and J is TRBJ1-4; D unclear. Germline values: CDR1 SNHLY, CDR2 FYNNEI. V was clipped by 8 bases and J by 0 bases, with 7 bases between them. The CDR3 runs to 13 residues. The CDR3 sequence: CASSDATNEKLFF. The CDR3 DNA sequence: TGTGCCAGCTCGGATGCAACTAATGAAAAACTGTTTTTT.

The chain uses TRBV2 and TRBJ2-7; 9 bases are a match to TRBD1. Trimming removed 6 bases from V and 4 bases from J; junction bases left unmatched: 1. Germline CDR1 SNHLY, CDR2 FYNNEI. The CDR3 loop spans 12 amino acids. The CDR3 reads CASRDRGYEQYF. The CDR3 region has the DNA TGTGCCAGCAGGGACAGGGGATACGAGCAGTACTTC.

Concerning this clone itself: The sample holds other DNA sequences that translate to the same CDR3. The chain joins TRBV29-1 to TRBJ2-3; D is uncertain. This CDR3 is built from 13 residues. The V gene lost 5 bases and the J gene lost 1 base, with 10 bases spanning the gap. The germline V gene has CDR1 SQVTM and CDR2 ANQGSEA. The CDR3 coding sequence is TGCAGCGTTCTTGGTCAGGGCACAGATACGCAGTATTTT. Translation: CSVLGQGTDTQYF.

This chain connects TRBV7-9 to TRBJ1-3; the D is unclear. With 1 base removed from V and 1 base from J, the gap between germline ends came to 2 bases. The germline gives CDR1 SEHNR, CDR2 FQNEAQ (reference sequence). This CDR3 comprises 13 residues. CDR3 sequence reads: CASSLGSGNTIYF. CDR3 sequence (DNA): TGTGCCAGCAGCTTAGGATCTGGAAACACCATATATTTT.

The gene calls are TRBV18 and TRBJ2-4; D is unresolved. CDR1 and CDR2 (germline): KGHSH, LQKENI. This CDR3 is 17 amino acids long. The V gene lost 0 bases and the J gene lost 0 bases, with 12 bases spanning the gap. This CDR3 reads CASSPPVGKLAKNIQYF. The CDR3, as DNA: TGTGCCAGCTCACCACCTGTGGGAAAGCTAGCCAAAAACATTCAGTACTTC.

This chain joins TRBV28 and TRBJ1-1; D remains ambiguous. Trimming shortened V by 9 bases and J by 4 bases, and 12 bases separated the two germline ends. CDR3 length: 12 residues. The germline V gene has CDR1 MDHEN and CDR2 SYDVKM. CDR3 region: CASATRPTEAFF. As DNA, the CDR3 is TGTGCCAGTGCGACACGCCCCACTGAAGCTTTCTTT.

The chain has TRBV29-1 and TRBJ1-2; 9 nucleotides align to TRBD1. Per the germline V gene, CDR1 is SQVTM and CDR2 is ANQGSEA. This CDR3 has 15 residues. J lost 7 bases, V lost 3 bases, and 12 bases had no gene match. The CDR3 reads CSVEGTGNRAGGYTF. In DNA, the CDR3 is TGCAGCGTTGAGGGGACAGGGAATCGGGCAGGTGGCTACACCTTC.

CDR3 nucleotides: TGTGCCTGGATGGGACTAGCGGGGGGCACAGATACGCAGTATTTT. Translated: CAWMGLAGGTDTQYF. The chain links TRBV30 to TRBJ2-3; 14 bases map to TRBD2. CDR1 and CDR2 from the germline V gene are GTSNPN and SVGIG (reference sequence). The V gene end was trimmed by 4 bases and the J gene end by 1 base; junction bases not matched to a gene: 1. This CDR3 contains 15 residues.

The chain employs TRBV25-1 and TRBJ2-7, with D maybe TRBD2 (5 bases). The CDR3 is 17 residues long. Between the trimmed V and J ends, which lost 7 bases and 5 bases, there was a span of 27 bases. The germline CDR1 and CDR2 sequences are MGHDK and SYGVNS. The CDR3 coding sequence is TGTGCCAGCACTCCCCGCGGGTGGGATCCTCTGCGCAACGAGCAGTACTTC. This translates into CASTPRGWDPLRNEQYF.

CDR3 loop: CASSPGGAMNTEAFF. In DNA form, the CDR3 reads TGTGCCAGCAGTCCAGGGGGAGCGATGAACACTGAAGCTTTCTTT. This rearrangement joins TRBV6-5 to TRBJ1-1, with 7 bases fitting TRBD1. J was trimmed by 0 bases and V by 5 bases; bases with no gene match: 6. The length of the CDR3 is 15 residues. Germline V gene sequence: CDR1 MNHEY, CDR2 SVGAGI.

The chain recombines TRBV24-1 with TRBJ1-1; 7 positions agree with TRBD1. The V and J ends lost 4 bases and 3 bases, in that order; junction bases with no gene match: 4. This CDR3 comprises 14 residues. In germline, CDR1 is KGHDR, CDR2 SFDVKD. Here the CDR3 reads CATSDPGTDTEAFF. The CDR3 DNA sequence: TGTGCCACCAGTGACCCCGGGACAGACACTGAAGCTTTCTTT.